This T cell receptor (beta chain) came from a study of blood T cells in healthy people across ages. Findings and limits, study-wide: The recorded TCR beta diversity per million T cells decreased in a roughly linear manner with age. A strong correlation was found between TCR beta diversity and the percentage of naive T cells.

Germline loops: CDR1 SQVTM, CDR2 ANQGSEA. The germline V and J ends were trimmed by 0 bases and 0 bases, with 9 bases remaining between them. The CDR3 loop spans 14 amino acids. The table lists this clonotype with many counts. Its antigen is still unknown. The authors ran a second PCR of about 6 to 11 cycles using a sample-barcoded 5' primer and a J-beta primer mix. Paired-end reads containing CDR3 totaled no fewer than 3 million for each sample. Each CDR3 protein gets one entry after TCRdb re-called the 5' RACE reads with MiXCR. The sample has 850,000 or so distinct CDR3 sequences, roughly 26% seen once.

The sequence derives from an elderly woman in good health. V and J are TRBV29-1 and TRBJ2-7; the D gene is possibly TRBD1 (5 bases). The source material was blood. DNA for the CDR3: TGCAGCGTTGAAGACAGGGCCCACTCCTACGAGCAGTACTTC. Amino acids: CSVEDRAHSYEQYF.